A selection of T cell receptor beta chains follows, all from one sample in a study of blood T cells in healthy people across ages. TCRdb re-called the 5' RACE reads with MiXCR, one entry per CDR3 protein. The data contain fewer than 900,000 distinct CDR3 sequences, about 42% of them singletons. The sequencing input was blood. The receptors were gathered from an older woman in good health. Each CDR3 is given with its conserved first and last residue. A D gene is named only where the DNA matches it firmly. Only part of the rows carry a size: once, few, many, or a class if the clone is expanded.

J,D,V,size,DNA,CDR3
TRBJ1-2,TRBD1,TRBV5-6,few,TGTGCCAGCAGCTTGAAGGCGAGTTTCTCGAACTGGGACAGGAAATTTGGCACCTTC,CASSLKASFSNWDRKFGTF
TRBJ2-3,.,TRBV7-9,.,TGTGCCAGCAGCTTAGCTTGGACCTCCGGACTGAACACAGATACGCAGTATTTT,CASSLAWTSGLNTDTQYF
TRBJ2-5,.,TRBV11-2,.,TGTGCCAGCAGCGTTGACCCTTGGGGTACGGAGACCCAGTACTTC,CASSVDPWGTETQYF
TRBJ2-1,TRBD2,TRBV12-3/TRBV12-4,many,TGTGCCAGCAGCCCTTCCACCTTAGCGGGGGGTGGCAATGAGCAGTTCTTC,CASSPSTLAGGGNEQFF
TRBJ2-1,TRBD1,TRBV11-3,.,TGTGCCAGCAGCTTAGGTGCCCCCGGACAGGCGATTGAGCAGTTCTTC,CASSLGAPGQAIEQFF
TRBJ1-2,TRBD1,TRBV24-1,.,TGTGCCACCAGTGATTTAAAGGGGGCTTATGGCTACACCTTC,CATSDLKGAYGYTF
TRBJ1-4,.,TRBV6-6,few,TGTGCCAGCAGTTACGTCGGGGAAACTAATGAAAAACTGTTTTTT,CASSYVGETNEKLFF
TRBJ1-6,.,TRBV7-3,few,TGTGCCAGCAGTCCGGGGACGGGGTCACCCCTCCACTTT,CASSPGTGSPLHF
TRBJ2-3,TRBD2,TRBV5-1,.,TGCGCCGGCAGCGGAGGACTAGCGGGAGCATCAGATACGCAGTATTTT,CAGSGGLAGASDTQYF
TRBJ2-3,.,TRBV28,.,TGTGCCAGCAGTTCCTCCCCTATGGGAACCTTTCACACAGATACGCAGTATTTT,CASSSSPMGTFHTDTQYF
TRBJ1-2,.,TRBV20-1,.,TGCAGTGCTAGGCCAGGGTCCATCCTTTATGGCTACACCTTC,CSARPGSILYGYTF
TRBJ1-4,TRBD1,TRBV28,.,TGTGCCAGCAGTTCCACACCCGACAGGGTGGGTAATGAAAAACTGTTTTTT,CASSSTPDRVGNEKLFF
TRBJ2-5,TRBD2,TRBV5-1,.,TGCGCCAGCAGCTCCCAGGTAGCGGGAGACGGGGAGACCCAGTACTTC,CASSSQVAGDGETQYF
TRBJ2-7,TRBD2,TRBV4-3,few,TGCGCCAGCAGCCAAAAGACTAGCGAAGCCTACGAGCAGTACTTC,CASSQKTSEAYEQYF
TRBJ2-4,.,TRBV27,.,TGTGCCAGCAGTTACCGGGACGGAAACATTCAGTACTTC,CASSYRDGNIQYF
TRBJ2-3,.,TRBV12-3/TRBV12-4,.,TGTGCCAGCAGCCCCTCCGGGTCCCTCACAGATACGCAGTATTTT,CASSPSGSLTDTQYF
TRBJ2-3,.,TRBV7-9,once,TGTGCCAGCAGCTTAGCGACGGGAGTAGATACGCAGTATTTT,CASSLATGVDTQYF
TRBJ2-3,.,TRBV6-5,few,TGTGCCAGCAGTTACCAGGGCACAGATACGCAGTATTTT,CASSYQGTDTQYF
TRBJ1-6,.,TRBV21-1,.,TGTGCCAGCAGCCTCATGGGCCGCCACAGGTCTACACCCCTCCACTTT,CASSLMGRHRSTPLHF
TRBJ2-3,.,TRBV6-6,.,TGTGCCAGCAGTTATGAGGAGGGGGCAGATACGCAGTATTTT,CASSYEEGADTQYF
TRBJ2-4,TRBD1,TRBV7-2,few,TGTGCCAGCAGCCCAAGGGGTAACACAGGGGGCGCTTCCAAAAACATTCAGTACTTC,CASSPRGNTGGASKNIQYF
TRBJ2-4,.,TRBV29-1,.,TGCAGCGTTGCGGGACGATGGACGGAGCGAAACATTCAGTACTTC,CSVAGRWTERNIQYF
TRBJ2-5,TRBD2,TRBV7-6,few,TGTGCCAGCAGCTTAGTTAGCGGGGAAAGCCAAGAGACCCAGTACTTC,CASSLVSGESQETQYF
TRBJ1-2,TRBD1,TRBV12-3/TRBV12-4,few,TGTGCCAGCAGTTCTGGGGGGACAGCTAACTATGGCTACACCTTC,CASSSGGTANYGYTF